This T cell receptor beta chain is from a study of T cell responses to AZD1222 COVID-19 vaccine. Germline V gives CDR1 MNHEY, CDR2 SVGAGI. Trimming removed 0 bases from V and 5 bases from J; junction bases left unmatched: 4. This CDR3 comprises 15 residues. This clone is a singleton in its sample. Measured with immunoSEQ multiplex PCR; TCRdb has only the in-frame clones, and not every one. The sample consists of tens of thousands of clones, 75% to 85% of them appearing once. The rearrangement joins TRBV6-5 to TRBJ1-5, with 7 nucleotides matching TRBD1. The sequence came from an adult in good health. The material was peripheral blood, obtained on day 0 of AZD1222 vaccination. The CDR3 nucleotides read TGTGCCAGCAGTTACTCGAGACAGGGAGATCAGCCCCAGCATTTT. Translation: CASSYSRQGDQPQHF.